Listed below are T cell receptor beta chains from one sample, sequenced in a study of CD8+CD57+ T cells in acquired aplastic anemia. A single record per CDR3 protein comes from TCRdb applying MiXCR to the reads. The table has a few hundred thousand distinct CDR3 sequences, around 82% seen once. The material sequenced was sorted CD4+, CD8+, or CD8+CD57+ T cells (not recorded which) from PBMCs. The receptors stem from a human donor with aplastic anemia. Both conserved end residues are part of each CDR3. D genes are given only for firm matches. Clone size is given for some rows only: seen once, a few or many times, or a class if the clone is expanded.

TRBJ2-3	.	TRBV5-1	.	TGCGCCAGCAGCTATGCAGGGTCCTACGACGCAGATACGCAGTATTTT	CASSYAGSYDADTQYF
TRBJ1-1	.	TRBV7-9	.	TGTGCCAGCAGCTTGGGACGGAGCTTAAGCGAAGCTTTCTTT	CASSLGRSLSEAFF
TRBJ2-5	few	TRBV20-1	.	TGCAGTGCTAGCCTAGCAGGCCAAGAGACCCAGTACTTC	CSASLAGQETQYF
TRBJ2-3	.	TRBV7-8	TRBD2	TGTGCCAGCGGCTTAGCGGGAGGACCCGCGCCGTATTTT	CASGLAGGPAPYF
TRBJ1-2	.	TRBV20-1	TRBD1	TGCAGTGCATTGGGACAGGGTTACGGCTACACCTTC	CSALGQGYGYTF
TRBJ2-2	.	TRBV10-1	.	TGCGCCAGCAGTCCGGGAGCGAACACCGGGGAGCTGTTTTTT	CASSPGANTGELFF
TRBJ2-1	.	TRBV16	.	TGTGCCAGCAGCGAAGCCCCGCTCCATGAGCAGTTCTTC	CASSEAPLHEQFF
TRBJ2-3	.	TRBV7-8	.	TGTGCCAGCAGCGACGAGCCAGCCGGTACGCACCATTTT	CASSDEPAGTHHF
TRBJ2-3	.	TRBV7-9	TRBD2	TGTGCCAGCAGCTTACCAGGAGGCGGCGGGAGGCAGTATTTT	CASSLPGGGGRQYF
TRBJ1-4	few	TRBV2	.	TGTGCCACCTTGGCCCAGGGTAAAAAACTGTTTTTT	CATLAQGKKLFF
TRBJ2-3	.	TRBV11-3	TRBD1	TGTGCCAGCGGGCACAGGGGCAGGCATACGCAGTATTTT	CASGHRGRHTQYF
TRBJ2-7	once	TRBV9	.	TGTGCCAGCAGCCACTTGCCGGGCCGTGGCGATGAGCACTTC	CASSHLPGRGDEHF
TRBJ2-1	.	TRBV11-3	TRBD1	TGTGCCAGCAGCTTTGATCCGACAGGGGGGAGCGATGAGCAGTTCTTC	CASSFDPTGGSDEQFF
TRBJ2-3	.	TRBV5-1	.	TGTGCCAGCAGCTTAGACGGAGCACCTAATACGCAGTATTTT	CASSLDGAPNTQYF
TRBJ2-3	.	TRBV7-9	.	TGTGCCAGCAGCTTGGCGGGAAGTGACGATACGCAGTGTTTT	CASSLAGSDDTQCF
TRBJ2-5	.	TRBV7-6	TRBD2	TGTGCCAGCAGCTGGACTAGCGGGACTTGGGGAGAGACCCAGTACTTC	CASSWTSGTWGETQYF
TRBJ2-3	.	TRBV9	.	TGTGCCAGCAGCGTAGAAGGGACTCTTGATGAGCAGTATTTT	CASSVEGTLDEQYF
TRBJ1-1	.	TRBV6-1	.	TGTGCCAGCAGCTGGAGGGGCACTGAAGCTTTCTTT	CASSWRGTEAFF
TRBJ1-5	.	TRBV27	TRBD1	TGTGCCAGCAGTCTGGGGACAGACCTAAATCAGCCCCAGCATTTT	CASSLGTDLNQPQHF
TRBJ1-2	.	TRBV7-8	.	TGTGCCAGCAGCTTGGAGACAGACGGGACCGCATATGGCTACACCTTC	CASSLETDGTAYGYTF
TRBJ2-3	.	TRBV2	.	TGTGCCAGCGGTGAAGGGGGTAGAGATAAGCCGTATTTT	CASGEGGRDKPYF
TRBJ2-7	.	TRBV5-5	TRBD1	TGTGCCAGCAGCCCACAGGGGGCCACCCTCTACGAGCAGTACTTC	CASSPQGATLYEQYF
TRBJ2-4	.	TRBV9	TRBD1	TGTGCCAGCAGCGTCTCGGCAGGGGGTGGGAACATTCAGTACTTC	CASSVSAGGGNIQYF
TRBJ1-1	many	TRBV16	TRBD1	TGTGCCAGCAGCCATCGGGACAGGGTGGGAGCTTTCTTT	CASSHRDRVGAFF
TRBJ2-1	.	TRBV7-2	TRBD1	TGTGCCAGCAGCCCACGGACAGGGCCCACAGATACGCAGTTCTTC	CASSPRTGPTDTQFF
TRBJ2-4	.	TRBV7-9	.	TGTGCCAGCAGCCGAGCTGGGACCATTCCCAACTTC	CASSRAGTIPNF
TRBJ1-1	.	TRBV19	.	TGTGCCAGCAGTGAAACCTGGGGAATGTACACTGAAGCTTTCTTC	CASSETWGMYTEAFF
TRBJ1-2	.	TRBV7-9	.	TGTGCCAGCAGCGGGATTGAAATTATTAACTATGGCTACACCTTC	CASSGIEIINYGYTF
TRBJ2-7	.	TRBV2	TRBD2	TGTGCCAGCAGGGCTAGCGGGGGAGTGCCCCACGAGCAGTACTTC	CASRASGGVPHEQYF
TRBJ2-1	.	TRBV7-9	TRBD2	TGCGCCAGCAGCCCCGGGACTAGCGGCGACAATGAGCAGTTCTTC	CASSPGTSGDNEQFF
TRBJ2-1	.	TRBV7-9	.	TGTGCCAGCAGCTTTCGAGGCAGAGGCGGGCAGGATGAGCAGTTCTTC	CASSFRGRGGQDEQFF
TRBJ2-1	few	TRBV11-1	.	TGTGCCAGCAGCGTTGGGCTGACAGATGAGCAGTTCTTC	CASSVGLTDEQFF
TRBJ1-2	.	TRBV12-3/TRBV12-4	.	TGTGCCAGCAGTCCGAGGGTCTATGCCTACACCCTCAGTTTC	CASSPRVYAYTLSF
TRBJ2-6	.	TRBV19	.	TGTGCCAGCAGTTTAGGTAGCACTGGGGCCAACGTCCTGACTTTC	CASSLGSTGANVLTF
TRBJ2-5	once	TRBV20-1	.	TGCAGTGCTATCGGGGGCAGAGCCATGACCCAGTACTTC	CSAIGGRAMTQYF
TRBJ2-1	.	TRBV7-2	.	TGTGCCAGCAGTTCGCCCTTGGAAGGGACCCAGTTCTTC	CASSSPLEGTQFF
TRBJ2-5	.	TRBV7-8	.	TGTGCCAGCAGCAGAGCCAGAGGGCCCGAGACCCAGTACTTC	CASSRARGPETQYF
TRBJ2-7	.	TRBV7-9	.	TGTGCCAGCAGCCCTCTCCACTCCGAGCAGTACGAGCAGTACTTC	CASSPLHSEQYEQYF
TRBJ1-1	.	TRBV7-9	.	TGTGCCAGCAGCCAAGCAATGACAGCTGAAGCTTTCTTC	CASSQAMTAEAFF
TRBJ2-5	.	TRBV9	.	TGTGCCACCAGCGTAGGCGGGGAGCCGTCGCACCAGTACTTC	CATSVGGEPSHQYF
TRBJ2-5	.	TRBV7-2	.	TGTGCCAGCAGCTTGGAGAGGGACGGTCTTGTCCATTACTTC	CASSLERDGLVHYF
TRBJ2-3	.	TRBV7-9	.	TGTGCCAGCAGCTTTGCTAGCGCAACGAGCAGTCATTCGTTT	CASSFASATSSHSF
TRBJ2-3	.	TRBV5-1	.	TGCGCCAGCAGCTTGGGCGGCCGAGGGAGGCAGTATTTT	CASSLGGRGRQYF
TRBJ1-2	.	TRBV29-1	.	TGCAGCGTTGAAGGCATTGATGGCTACACCTTC	CSVEGIDGYTF
TRBJ1-5	.	TRBV4-3	.	TGCGCCAGCAGCCAAGCAGGGACTCAGCACCAGCATTTT	CASSQAGTQHQHF